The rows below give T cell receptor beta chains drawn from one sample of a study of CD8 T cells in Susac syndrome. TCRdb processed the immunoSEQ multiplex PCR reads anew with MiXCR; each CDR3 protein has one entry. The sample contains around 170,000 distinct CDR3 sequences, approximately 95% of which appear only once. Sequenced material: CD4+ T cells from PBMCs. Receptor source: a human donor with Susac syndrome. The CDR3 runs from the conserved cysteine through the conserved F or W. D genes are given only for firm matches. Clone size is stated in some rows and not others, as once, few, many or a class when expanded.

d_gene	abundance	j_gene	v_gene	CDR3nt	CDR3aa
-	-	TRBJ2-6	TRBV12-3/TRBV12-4	TGTGCCAGCAGTTTGTGGAGTTGGGCGGGGGCCTCTGGGGCCAACGTCCTGACTTTC	CASSLWSWAGASGANVLTF
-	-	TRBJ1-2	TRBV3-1	TGTGCCAGCAGCCAAGATAGCCCCAGAACCTATGGCTACACCTTC	CASSQDSPRTYGYTF
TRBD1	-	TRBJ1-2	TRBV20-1	TGCAGTGCTAGATCCGCCTCGGGACAGGGTAACTATGGCTACACCTTC	CSARSASGQGNYGYTF
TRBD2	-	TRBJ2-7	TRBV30	TGTGCCTTTACCCGGGGGGGCCATTTATCCTACGAGCAGTACTTC	CAFTRGGHLSYEQYF
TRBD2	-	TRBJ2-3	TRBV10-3	TGTGCCATTGGGACTAGCGATGACACAGATACGCAGTATTTT	CAIGTSDDTDTQYF
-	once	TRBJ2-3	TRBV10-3	TGTGCCATCACTAAGAGCAACACAGATACGCAGTATTTT	CAITKSNTDTQYF
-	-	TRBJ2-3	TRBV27	TGTGCCAGCAGTTTTTGGCAGAGCACAGATACGCAGTATTTT	CASSFWQSTDTQYF
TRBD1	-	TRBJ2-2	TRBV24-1	TGTGCCACCAGTGAAGGGGGACAGGGGGCAGAGGCCGGGGAGCTGTTTTTT	CATSEGGQGAEAGELFF
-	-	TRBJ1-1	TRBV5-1	TGCGCCAGCAGCTTGGAGGACAGATGGAACACTGAAGCTTTCTTT	CASSLEDRWNTEAFF
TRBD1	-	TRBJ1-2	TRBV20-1	TGCAGTGCTAGAGCCTTGGACAGGGACTATGGCTACACCTTC	CSARALDRDYGYTF
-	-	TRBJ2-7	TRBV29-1	TGCAGCGTTGAAGATTCAAGGGAGCAGTACTTC	CSVEDSREQYF
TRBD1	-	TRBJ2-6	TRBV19	TGTGCCAGTAGTATAGTCCCAGGGGGAGCCAACGTCCTGACTTTC	CASSIVPGGANVLTF
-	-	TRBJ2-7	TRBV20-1	TGCAGTGCTAGAGCAGGGCCCTACGAGCAGTACTTC	CSARAGPYEQYF
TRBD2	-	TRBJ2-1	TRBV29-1	TGCAGCGTTGATTCTAGCGGGGTGTACAATGAGCAGTTCTTC	CSVDSSGVYNEQFF
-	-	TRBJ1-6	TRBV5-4	TGTGCCAGCAGCTTGGAGACACCGACTTTCCCCTCACCCCTCCACTTT	CASSLETPTFPSPLHF
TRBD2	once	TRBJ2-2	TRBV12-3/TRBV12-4	TGTGCCAGCAGTTACTCCGGGACTAGTAATCGAGGGGAGCTGTTTTTT	CASSYSGTSNRGELFF
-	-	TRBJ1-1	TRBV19	TGTGCCAGCTCGACTAGTTTCTCTGAAGCTTTCTTT	CASSTSFSEAFF
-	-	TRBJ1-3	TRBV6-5	TGTGCCAGCAGTCAAGGGATGTCTGGAAACACCATATATTTT	CASSQGMSGNTIYF
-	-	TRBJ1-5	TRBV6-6	TGTGCCAGCAGTAGACAGATCAATCAGCCCCAGCATTTT	CASSRQINQPQHF
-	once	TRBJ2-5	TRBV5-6	TGTGCCAGCAGCCGTCGGGGGCCTACCCAAGAGACCCAGTACTTC	CASSRRGPTQETQYF
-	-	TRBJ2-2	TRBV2	TGTGCCAGCAGGTGGACAGAGAACACCGGGGAGCTGTTTTTT	CASRWTENTGELFF
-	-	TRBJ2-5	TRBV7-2	TGTGCCAGCAGCTTAGAACAGGGTCAAGAGACCCAGTACTTC	CASSLEQGQETQYF
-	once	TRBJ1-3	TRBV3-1	TGTGCCAGCAGCCCGGGAAGGGGGACTGGAAACACCATATATTTT	CASSPGRGTGNTIYF
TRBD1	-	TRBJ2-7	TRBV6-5	TGTGCCAGCAGGACCCCGGGACAGGGGGACTACGAGCAGTACTTC	CASRTPGQGDYEQYF
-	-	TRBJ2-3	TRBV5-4	TGTGCCAGCAGCCCAGATCTCGGAGATACGCAGTATTTT	CASSPDLGDTQYF
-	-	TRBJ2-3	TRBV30	TGTGCCTGGAGTGGGGGAAGTGGAAACACAGATACGCAGTATTTT	CAWSGGSGNTDTQYF
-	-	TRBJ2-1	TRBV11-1	TGTGCCAGCAGGAGCGGGACAGACCAGTTCTTC	CASRSGTDQFF
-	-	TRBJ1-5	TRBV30	TGTGCCTGGAGTGTACTGGAGGATCAGCCCCAGCATTTT	CAWSVLEDQPQHF
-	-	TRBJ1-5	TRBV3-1	TGTGCCAGCAGCCAAGATGGGGGGCCCAATCAGCCCCAGCATTTT	CASSQDGGPNQPQHF
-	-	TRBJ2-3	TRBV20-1	TGCAGTGCCGCGGCTACTAGTCAGCAGTATTTT	CSAAATSQQYF
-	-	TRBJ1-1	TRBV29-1	TGCAGCGTTGAGGGAATCAACACTGAAGCTTTCTTT	CSVEGINTEAFF
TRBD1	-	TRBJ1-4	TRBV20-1	TGCAGTGCTAGAAACAGGGGAGTCTCTAATGAAAAACTGTTTTTT	CSARNRGVSNEKLFF
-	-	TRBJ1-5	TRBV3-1	TGTGCCAGCAGCCAAAATAATCAGCCCCAGCATTTT	CASSQNNQPQHF
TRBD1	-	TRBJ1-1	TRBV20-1	TGCAGTGCCAACATAGCGTTCGGACAGGGGAGCACTGAAGCTTTCTTT	CSANIAFGQGSTEAFF
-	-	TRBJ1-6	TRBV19	TGTGCCACCCAAAGGGGCTCACCCCTCCACTTT	CATQRGSPLHF
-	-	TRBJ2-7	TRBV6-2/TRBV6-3	TGTGCCAGCAGTTACTCATGGGTCCACGAGCAGTACTTC	CASSYSWVHEQYF
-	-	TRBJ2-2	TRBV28	TGTGCCAGCAGTTCGCGGGGTAGAGACACCGGGGAGCTGTTTTTT	CASSSRGRDTGELFF
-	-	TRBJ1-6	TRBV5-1	TGCGCCAGCAGCTACGACGGTTCACCCCTCCACTTT	CASSYDGSPLHF
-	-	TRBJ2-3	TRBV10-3	TGTGCCATCTCCACCGGCACAGATACGCAGTATTTT	CAISTGTDTQYF
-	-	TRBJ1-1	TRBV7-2	TGTGCCAGCAGCGTGTCCGGGACCCTGAACACTGAAGCTTTCTTT	CASSVSGTLNTEAFF
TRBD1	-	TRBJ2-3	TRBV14	TGTGCCAGCACCCAAATAGGGACAGGCACAGATACGCAGTATTTT	CASTQIGTGTDTQYF
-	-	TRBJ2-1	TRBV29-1	TGCAGCGTTGATCGGGTCGATGAGCAGTTCTTC	CSVDRVDEQFF
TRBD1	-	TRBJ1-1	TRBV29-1	TGCAGCGCCTACAGGGGGCAAACTTTCTTT	CSAYRGQTFF
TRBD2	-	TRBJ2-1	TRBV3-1	TGTGCCAGCAGCCCGGGACTAGCGGGGGGCCACGGGCAGTTCTTC	CASSPGLAGGHGQFF
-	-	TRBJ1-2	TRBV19	TGTGCCAGTAGTAAGGTACAGACCCTAAACTATGGCTACACCTTC	CASSKVQTLNYGYTF
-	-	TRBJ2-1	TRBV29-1	TGCAGCGTACATAGGACGGGAAGCTCCTACAATGAGCAGTTCTTC	CSVHRTGSSYNEQFF
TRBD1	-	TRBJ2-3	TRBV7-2	TGTGCCAGCAGCCACGACCTGACAGGGGCTACGCAGTATTTT	CASSHDLTGATQYF